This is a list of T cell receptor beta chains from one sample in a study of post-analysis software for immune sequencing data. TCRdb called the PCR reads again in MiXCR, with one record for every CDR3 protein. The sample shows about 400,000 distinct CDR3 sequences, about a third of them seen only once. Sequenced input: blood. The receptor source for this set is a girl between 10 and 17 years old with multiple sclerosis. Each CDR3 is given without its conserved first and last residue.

CDR3 protein: ASRGLAVYQETQY
CDR3 length: 13
V gene: TRBV6-6
J gene: TRBJ2-5

CDR3 protein: ASSLGGTVNTEAF
CDR3 length: 13
V gene: TRBV7-9
J gene: TRBJ1-1

CDR3 protein: SVEQGRTDTQY
CDR3 length: 11
V gene: TRBV29-1
J gene: TRBJ2-3

CDR3 protein: SARDFYRVLNTEAF
CDR3 length: 14
V gene: TRBV20-1
J gene: TRBJ1-1

CDR3 protein: ASSLVAAGGGYEQY
CDR3 length: 14
V gene: TRBV7-2
J gene: TRBJ2-7

CDR3 protein: ASSRMGGSTDTQY
CDR3 length: 13
V gene: TRBV5-1
J gene: TRBJ2-3

CDR3 protein: ASSTNPGSRAEAF
CDR3 length: 13
V gene: TRBV5-1
J gene: TRBJ1-1

CDR3 protein: SARDSRAPNYGYT
CDR3 length: 13
V gene: TRBV20-1
J gene: TRBJ1-2

CDR3 protein: ASSLAYVPEETRY
CDR3 length: 13
V gene: TRBV7-9
J gene: TRBJ2-5

CDR3 protein: ASKGGSSYEQY
CDR3 length: 11
V gene: TRBV12-3/TRBV12-4
J gene: TRBJ2-7

CDR3 protein: ATSDLGDSKYNEQF
CDR3 length: 14
V gene: TRBV24-1
J gene: TRBJ2-1

CDR3 protein: ASSQVRVSGMRTRSYNEQF
CDR3 length: 19
V gene: TRBV4-1
J gene: TRBJ2-1

CDR3 protein: ASSLASTGGGQEQY
CDR3 length: 14
V gene: TRBV7-2
J gene: TRBJ2-7

CDR3 protein: ASSPRGLAGGGTDTQY
CDR3 length: 16
V gene: TRBV12-3/TRBV12-4
J gene: TRBJ2-3

CDR3 protein: ASSLAGGNFDEQF
CDR3 length: 13
V gene: TRBV7-9
J gene: TRBJ2-1

CDR3 protein: ASSYYPLGDEQY
CDR3 length: 12
V gene: TRBV6-5
J gene: TRBJ2-7

CDR3 protein: ASSPSTGVLGANVLT
CDR3 length: 15
V gene: TRBV18
J gene: TRBJ2-6

CDR3 protein: ASSPTGNGYT
CDR3 length: 10
V gene: TRBV4-2
J gene: TRBJ1-2

CDR3 protein: ASSLMEPKARGTQF
CDR3 length: 14
V gene: TRBV7-2
J gene: TRBJ2-1

CDR3 protein: ASFPRQGRDTEAF
CDR3 length: 13
V gene: TRBV12-3/TRBV12-4
J gene: TRBJ1-1

CDR3 protein: ASSLDKLAESSYNEQF
CDR3 length: 16
V gene: TRBV28
J gene: TRBJ2-1

CDR3 protein: ASSLRGGDLLTQF
CDR3 length: 13
V gene: TRBV5-1
J gene: TRBJ2-1

CDR3 protein: ASSPPVGGGDTQY
CDR3 length: 13
V gene: TRBV3-1
J gene: TRBJ2-3

CDR3 protein: ASRDSDRGSEAF
CDR3 length: 12
V gene: TRBV3-1
J gene: TRBJ1-1

CDR3 protein: ASTGWDSAPYGYT
CDR3 length: 13
V gene: TRBV7-9
J gene: TRBJ1-2

CDR3 protein: SARDRPARETQY
CDR3 length: 12
V gene: TRBV20-1
J gene: TRBJ2-5

CDR3 protein: ASSPGGTSGGASTDTQY
CDR3 length: 17
V gene: TRBV3-1
J gene: TRBJ2-3

CDR3 protein: ATLSRVEGYT
CDR3 length: 10
V gene: TRBV7-2
J gene: TRBJ1-2

CDR3 protein: ASSFDRAHEQY
CDR3 length: 11
V gene: TRBV28
J gene: TRBJ2-7

CDR3 protein: SASVDSGNNEQF
CDR3 length: 12
V gene: TRBV20-1
J gene: TRBJ2-1

CDR3 protein: ASSQASGLLAGRLNEQF
CDR3 length: 17
V gene: TRBV4-1
J gene: TRBJ2-1

CDR3 protein: ASSLWAGGQNGYT
CDR3 length: 13
V gene: TRBV28
J gene: TRBJ1-2

CDR3 protein: ASSEQGGDEKLF
CDR3 length: 12
V gene: TRBV5-1
J gene: TRBJ1-4

CDR3 protein: SARDTRQGMPDTQY
CDR3 length: 14
V gene: TRBV20-1
J gene: TRBJ2-3

CDR3 protein: ASSVAGANYGYT
CDR3 length: 12
V gene: TRBV9
J gene: TRBJ1-2

CDR3 protein: ASSYSGLGADTQY
CDR3 length: 13
V gene: TRBV6-5
J gene: TRBJ2-3

CDR3 protein: SGGRGRGDTQY
CDR3 length: 11
V gene: TRBV29-1
J gene: TRBJ2-3

CDR3 protein: ASSRPKGLAEGTQY
CDR3 length: 14
V gene: TRBV12-3/TRBV12-4
J gene: TRBJ2-5

CDR3 protein: ASSQGLDEQF
CDR3 length: 10
V gene: TRBV4-2
J gene: TRBJ2-1

CDR3 protein: ASSYSRQGPMEVEQY
CDR3 length: 15
V gene: TRBV6-6
J gene: TRBJ2-7

CDR3 protein: ASSQVGDRGEQY
CDR3 length: 12
V gene: TRBV3-1
J gene: TRBJ2-7

CDR3 protein: ASSLEGSPTDTQY
CDR3 length: 13
V gene: TRBV5-6
J gene: TRBJ2-3

CDR3 protein: ASSFGTVETQY
CDR3 length: 11
V gene: TRBV7-2
J gene: TRBJ2-5

CDR3 protein: ASRRTGRTYEQY
CDR3 length: 12
V gene: TRBV6-2/TRBV6-3
J gene: TRBJ2-7

CDR3 protein: ASSLGSSGSYNEQF
CDR3 length: 14
V gene: TRBV5-1
J gene: TRBJ2-1

CDR3 protein: ASSLAQREQF
CDR3 length: 10
V gene: TRBV5-1
J gene: TRBJ2-1

CDR3 protein: ASSLGQDFYEQY
CDR3 length: 12
V gene: TRBV5-1
J gene: TRBJ2-7

CDR3 protein: SPKKATNTGELF
CDR3 length: 12
V gene: TRBV20-1
J gene: TRBJ2-2

CDR3 protein: ASSFTTSGVYEQY
CDR3 length: 13
V gene: TRBV7-2
J gene: TRBJ2-7

CDR3 protein: ASSLVGGSNTGELF
CDR3 length: 14
V gene: TRBV7-2
J gene: TRBJ2-2

CDR3 protein: TSSPSTGTAGELF
CDR3 length: 13
V gene: TRBV5-1
J gene: TRBJ2-2